What follows are 30 T cell receptor beta chains derived from one specimen sequenced in a study of molecular identifiers for immune sequencing clone quantification. MiXCR, run by TCRdb on the PCR reads, gives a single entry per CDR3 protein. The sample lists 490,000 or so distinct CDR3 sequences, about 25% occurring once. Sequencing input: naive CD8+ T cells from blood, with Jurkat cell RNA spiked in. Subset of the sample: FACS-sorted CD8+CD4-CCR7+CD45RA+ naive T cells. The receptors shown here come from a human donor in good health. Some libraries in this study had Jurkat cell RNA spiked in.

The chain joins TRBV28 to TRBJ2-3, with unresolved D. V lost 10 bases and J lost 1, with 18 bases in between. There are 15 residues in the CDR3. Germline V gene lookup returns CDR1 MDHEN and CDR2 SYDVKM. CDR3 sequence (DNA): TGTGCCAACAGCCCTGATGCGGTGGGCACAGATACGCAGTATTTT. Translated: CANSPDAVGTDTQYF.

V gene TRBV3-1 combines with J gene TRBJ2-5, with TRBD1 matching over 7 bases. The germline CDR1 and CDR2 sequences are LGHDT and YNNKEL (reference sequence). The CDR3 has 14 amino acids. V lost 4 bases to trimming and J lost 2 bases; unmatched junction nucleotides: 4. The CDR3 loop reads CASSPWTGQETQYF. The DNA for the CDR3 is TGTGCCAGCAGCCCTTGGACAGGACAAGAGACCCAGTACTTC.

This chain links TRBV7-2 with TRBJ2-7; unclear D gene. V shed 7 bases and J shed 0 bases, with 10 bases lying between them. CDR3 length: 13 amino acids. CDR1 and CDR2 from the germline V gene are SGHTA and FQGNSA. The CDR3 nucleotides are TGTGCCAGCAACCCGGCCGGCTCCTACGAGCAGTACTTC. This sequence encodes CASNPAGSYEQYF.

The table lists this clonotype with many counts. The chain combines TRBV5-1 with TRBJ2-3, with D possibly matching TRBD1 (5 bases). The CDR3 totals 15 residues. CDR1 and CDR2 from the germline V gene are SGHRS and YFSETQ. V was shortened by 4 bases and J by 0 bases, with 12 bases between the two germline ends. In DNA form, the CDR3 reads TGCGCCAGCAGCGCCGACAGACCTAGCACAGATACGCAGTATTTT. It is translated as CASSADRPSTDTQYF.

The rearrangement joins TRBV24-1 to TRBJ2-3, with D unresolved. V lost 4 bases, J lost 11 bases, and 15 bases lay in between. This CDR3 is 13 amino acids long. Germline V lookup: CDR1 KGHDR, CDR2 SFDVKD. The CDR3 DNA reads TGTGCCACCAGTGAGGACGACGGTCGGATGCAGTATTTT. Encoded protein: CATSEDDGRMQYF.

This clonotype was detected a few times. The chain uses TRBV6-1 and TRBJ1-1, with 7 nucleotides matching TRBD1. Germline loops: CDR1 MNHNS, CDR2 SASEGT. The V and J ends lost 2 bases and 3 bases, in that order; junction bases with no gene match: 9. This CDR3 has 16 residues. CDR3 amino acids: CASSETGEVWYTEAFF. In nucleotides, the CDR3 is TGTGCCAGCAGTGAAACAGGGGAAGTTTGGTACACTGAAGCTTTCTTT.

The chain links TRBV12-3 or TRBV12-4 to TRBJ1-4; the match to TRBD1 covers 7 bases. V shed 7 bases and J 8 bases; nucleotides not matched to a gene: 10. CDR3 length equals 14 residues. Written as DNA, the CDR3 is TGTGCCAGCACCGCCGGGACAGTCATAGAAAAACTGTTTTTT. Protein sequence: CASTAGTVIEKLFF.

This clonotype was recorded many times. The J gene is TRBJ2-3, the V gene TRBV14; 10 bases map to TRBD1. Germline CDR1 reads SGHDN; CDR2 reads FVKESK. This CDR3 region has 16 residues. V lost 1 base, J lost 3 bases, and 4 bases stayed unmatched. The CDR3 nucleotides read TGTGCCAGCAGCCAAGCATGGACAGGGGGGACAGATACGCAGTATTTT. It translates to CASSQAWTGGTDTQYF. The entire variable domain, with the rest obtained from reference TRBV14 and TRBJ2-3, is as follows: EAGVTQFPSHSVIEKGQTVTLRCDPISGHDNLYWYRRVMGKEIKFLLHFVKESKQDESGMPNNRFLAERTGGTYSTLKVQPAELEDSGVYFCASSQAWTGGTDTQYFGPGTRLTVL.

There are many counts of this clonotype. J is TRBJ2-5 and V is TRBV6-5; no clear D gene. The V gene's germline CDR1 is MNHEY and CDR2 SVGAGI. Trimming removed 0 bases at V and 5 bases at J, with 13 bases between. The CDR3 extends over 15 amino acids. CDR3 sequence reads: CASSYSLGLGETQYF. CDR3 in DNA: TGTGCCAGCAGTTACTCCCTGGGTCTAGGGGAGACCCAGTACTTC.

This clonotype was counted a few times. The rearrangement joins TRBV20-1 to TRBJ2-2, with D uncertain. In germline, CDR1 is DFQATT, CDR2 SNEGSKA (reference sequence). V was cut by 3 bases and J by 8 bases, with 1 base left in between. The CDR3 has 9 residues. CDR3 DNA sequence: TGCAGTGCTAGGGGGGAGCTGTTTTTT. It codes for CSARGELFF.

The rearrangement joins TRBV19 to TRBJ2-7; D perhaps matches TRBD1 (6 bases). The CDR3 spans 14 residues. The ends were cut back, 5 bases at V and 3 bases at J, with 14 bases in the middle. Germline V gene sequence: CDR1 LNHDA, CDR2 SQIVND (reference sequence). CDR3 nucleotide sequence: TGTGCCAGTAGTCCGGGACAAAAAAGCTACGAGCAGTACTTC. Protein product: CASSPGQKSYEQYF. The entire variable domain, with the rest obtained from reference TRBV19 and TRBJ2-7, is as follows: DGGITQSPKYLFRKEGQNVTLSCEQNLNHDAMYWYRQDPGQGLRLIYYSQIVNDFQKGDIAEGYSVSREKKESFPLTVTSAQKNPTAFYLCASSPGQKSYEQYFGPGTRLTVT.

This clonotype has just a few counts. The chain links TRBV6-6 to TRBJ2-7; TRBD1 agrees at 9 bases. Germline trimming cut 6 bases from V and 4 bases from J; bases unmatched to any gene: 4. The V gene's germline CDR1 is MNHNY and CDR2 SVGAGI (reference sequence). There are 13 residues in the CDR3. The CDR3 coding sequence is TGTGCCAGCAGAACAGGGGGCTTGTACGAGCAGTACTTC. It yields the protein CASRTGGLYEQYF.

The table lists this clonotype with many counts. The V and J genes are TRBV6-5 and TRBJ2-3, with 8 bases aligning to TRBD2. The V gene end was trimmed by 3 bases and the J gene end by 4 bases; junction bases not matched to a gene: 3. Germline V gene data show CDR1 as MNHEY and CDR2 as SVGAGI. The CDR3 consists of 14 residues. CDR3 amino acids: CASSYSSGSDTQYF. The CDR3 coding sequence is TGTGCCAGCAGTTATTCTAGCGGGTCAGATACGCAGTATTTT.

V and J are TRBV29-1 and TRBJ2-5, with a possible D match to TRBD1 (5 bases). CDR1 is SQVTM, CDR2 ANQGSEA, per germline. Trimming left V 0 bases short and J 3 bases short, with 11 bases between. CDR3 length: 14 residues. CDR3 bases: TGCAGCGTTGAAGATTTGGGGCTGAAAGAGACCCAGTACTTC. Protein sequence: CSVEDLGLKETQYF.

This clonotype showed up many times. The chain combines TRBV7-9 with TRBJ2-3; 7 bases are shared with TRBD2. The germline V gene has CDR1 SEHNR and CDR2 FQNEAQ (reference sequence). After removal of 5 bases from V and 0 bases from J, the junction contained 5 bases not matched to a gene. The CDR3 extends over 15 amino acids. The DNA for the CDR3 is TGTGCCAGCAGCCCCCTCGGGGGGAGCACAGATACGCAGTATTTT. Encoded protein: CASSPLGGSTDTQYF.

This clonotype appeared a few times. This sequence may be a read error, since a much larger clone differs from it by one base. V gene TRBV6-6 combines with J gene TRBJ1-1, with D unclear. Germline-derived CDR1 and CDR2 are MNHNY and SVGAGI (reference sequence). The CDR3 length is 15 residues. The V gene lost 4 bases and the J gene lost 0 bases, with 12 bases spanning the gap. The CDR3: CASSLPWTVNTEAFF. CDR3 bases: TGTGCCAGCAGTTTACCATGGACGGTGAACACTGAAGCTTTCTTT.

There are many counts of this clonotype. V is TRBV10-3 and J is TRBJ2-7; D gene ambiguous. Looked up from germline, CDR1 is ENHRY and CDR2 is SYGVKD. The CDR3 loop spans 14 amino acids. V was shortened by 6 bases and J by 7 bases, with 19 bases between the two germline ends. This chain's CDR3 is CAIRGTDVPREQYF. Written as DNA, the CDR3 is TGTGCCATCAGGGGCACTGACGTCCCGAGGGAGCAGTACTTC.

A note on this clonotype: This may stem from a read error, because a much larger clone lies one nucleotide away. The CDR3 sequence is CASSSAGGYKQYF. DNA for the CDR3: TGTGCCAGCAGTTCCGCAGGGGGATACAAGCAGTACTTC. The rearrangement joins TRBV6-5 to TRBJ2-7; 7 bases fit TRBD1. Germline loops: CDR1 MNHEY, CDR2 SVGAGI. The CDR3 runs to 13 residues. V lost 4 bases and J lost 8; bases outside the gene matches: 8.

Concerning this clonotype itself: This sequence may be a read error, since a much larger clone differs from it by one base. This CDR3 reads CANSDLAKNIQYF. The CDR3 nucleotides are TGTGCCAACTCTGACCTAGCCAAAAACATTCAGTACTTC. The chain employs TRBV12-3 or TRBV12-4 and TRBJ2-4; D gene uncertain. CDR3 size: 13 residues. Deletions cut 10 bases from V and 0 bases from J, with 10 bases between.

This clonotype has more than one count but fewer than ten. The chain is built from TRBV27 and TRBJ2-3, with 9 bases that match TRBD2. Looked up from germline, CDR1 is MNHEY and CDR2 is SMNVEV (reference sequence). The CDR3 runs to 16 residues. The ends lost 4 bases at V and 3 bases at J; junction bases unmatched: 8. The CDR3 reads CASSYLAGVGTDTQYF. The CDR3 DNA reads as TGTGCCAGCAGTTATTTAGCGGGGGTTGGGACAGATACGCAGTATTTT.

The chain is built from TRBV7-2 and TRBJ1-6, with D unclear. The CDR3 loop spans 16 amino acids. Germline V lookup: CDR1 SGHTA, CDR2 FQGNSA. With 5 bases removed from V and 0 bases from J, the gap between germline ends came to 11 bases. The CDR3 DNA follows: TGTGCCAGCAGCCCCCCCCTAGGCTCCTATAATTCACCCCTCCACTTT. Encoded protein: CASSPPLGSYNSPLHF.

This clonotype occurred a few times. J is TRBJ2-1 and V is TRBV3-1; no clear D. Per the germline V gene, CDR1 is LGHDT and CDR2 is YNNKEL (reference sequence). The CDR3 consists of 18 residues. Trimming cost V 5 bases and J 3 bases, with 23 bases left between them. The CDR3 region is CASSSSPGPTVFYNEQFF. The CDR3 nucleotides are TGTGCCAGCAGCTCCTCCCCGGGCCCTACAGTCTTCTACAATGAGCAGTTCTTC.

This clonotype has more than one count but fewer than ten. The genes are TRBV4-3 and TRBJ2-2; tentatively, D is TRBD1 or TRBD2 (5 bases each). The V and J ends lost 5 bases and 5 bases respectively, with 12 bases between them. The CDR3 runs 14 residues. Germline CDR1 is LGHNA and CDR2 is YSLEER. The CDR3 DNA reads as TGCGCCAGCAGCGGCAGCAGGGAGACCGGGGAGCTGTTTTTT. This encodes CASSGSRETGELFF.

This clonotype came up a few times. At one end, the junction sequence differs from germline, possibly due to a read error. The chain employs TRBV5-3 and TRBJ1-1, with D possibly TRBD1 on 5 matching bases. TRBV5-3 is identified as an open reading frame with a role that is uncertain. The CDR3 has 19 residues. CDR3 loop: CASSLQSEGLLGLNTEAFF. The CDR3 DNA is TGTGCCAGCAGCTTGCAATCTGAAGGCCTTCTGGGGCTGAACACTGAAGCTTTCTTT.

A note on this clonotype: With a much larger clone just one base away, this may be a read error. The rearrangement links TRBV28 to TRBJ2-1, with D tentatively TRBD2 (5 bases). Germline V gene data show CDR1 as MDHEN and CDR2 as SYDVKM. This CDR3 contains 13 residues. V was trimmed by 2 bases and J by 10 bases, leaving 12 bases between them. The CDR3 DNA sequence: TGTGCCAGCAGTTTAACGAGGGTCGCGGAGCAGTTCTTC. Amino acid sequence: CASSLTRVAEQFF.

Ten or more counts support this clonotype. The chain combines TRBV29-1 with TRBJ2-3; D gene ambiguous. Germline V CDR1 and CDR2: SQVTM, ANQGSEA. The CDR3 is made up of 12 amino acids. V shed 5 bases and J shed 0 bases, with 6 bases lying between them. The CDR3 DNA sequence: TGCAGCGTTATATCGAGCACAGATACGCAGTATTTT. It is translated as CSVISSTDTQYF.

V gene TRBV11-2 combines with J gene TRBJ2-1; D unresolved. Trimming stripped 1 base from V and 10 bases from J, with 17 bases between. The V gene's germline CDR1 is SGHAT and CDR2 FQNNGV. CDR3 length: 15 amino acids. The CDR3 nucleotides are TGTGCCAGCAGCTTAGTGGGCGGCAAATTTTTGGAGCAGTTCTTC. Protein: CASSLVGGKFLEQFF. The whole variable domain, filled in from reference TRBV11-2 and TRBJ2-1, reads EAGVAQSPRYKIIEKRQSVAFWCNPISGHATLYWYQQILGQGPKLLIQFQNNGVVDDSQLPKDRFSAERLKGVDSTLKIQPAKLEDSAVYLCASSLVGGKFLEQFFGPGTRLTVL.

This clonotype has only a few counts. The chain couples TRBV7-2 to TRBJ2-1, with 7 bases aligning to TRBD1. The CDR3 has 14 amino acids. With 5 bases clipped from V and 7 bases from J, the junction kept 8 bases outside the gene matches. CDR1 is SGHTA, CDR2 FQGNSA, per germline. The DNA of the CDR3 is TGTGCCAGCAGCCTGACAGGGAGAAGTAATGAGCAGTTCTTC. This gives the protein CASSLTGRSNEQFF. Using reference TRBV7-2 and TRBJ2-1 for the parts outside the CDR3, the full variable domain is GAGVSQSPSNKVTEKGKDVELRCDPISGHTALYWYRQSLGQGLEFLIYFQGNSAPDKSGLPSDRFSAERTGGSVSTLTIQRTQQEDSAVYLCASSLTGRSNEQFFGPGTRLTVL.

This clonotype was recorded many times. The gene calls are TRBV6-5 and TRBJ2-2; no definite D call. Germline V lookup: CDR1 MNHEY, CDR2 SVGAGI. The V gene lost 0 bases and the J gene lost 5 bases, with 10 bases spanning the gap. CDR3 size: 15 residues. Here the CDR3 DNA reads TGTGCCAGCAGTTACTCGAGGCCAGAGACCGGGGAGCTGTTTTTT. Residues: CASSYSRPETGELFF.

Of note for this clonotype: Since no conserved phenylalanine or tryptophan closes the CDR3, a read error is the likely cause. The limits of the CDR3 on the DNA are not certain, so only TCRdb's listed CDR3 is given. The V gene is TRBV6-6, the J gene TRBJ1-1. Per germline, CDR1 MNHNY and CDR2 SVGAGI (reference sequence). The CDR3 is made up of 13 amino acids, end residues included. CDR3 sequence reads: CASRYVGITEALV.